This record covers a single T cell receptor beta chain. This entry comes from a study of technical replicates of blood from a handful of donors. The protocol was immunoSEQ multiplex PCR, while the TCRdb copy is restricted to in-frame clones and leaves out a portion. The repertoire consists of some 70,000 clones, with more than 90% occurring once and the leading ten covering around 0.38%. The CDR3 spans 13 residues. Between the trimmed V and J ends, which lost 1 base and 6 bases, there was a span of 8 bases. Germline CDR1 is LGHNA and CDR2 is YSLEER. This chain links TRBV4-3 with TRBJ2-3, with D possibly being TRBD1 (5 bases). This clonotype was sampled from a human donor in good health. The sample taken for sequencing was T cells isolated from PBMCs. The CDR3 sequence: CASSQVGQDTQYF. CDR3 DNA: TGCGCCAGCAGCCAAGTGGGGCAGGATACGCAGTATTTT.